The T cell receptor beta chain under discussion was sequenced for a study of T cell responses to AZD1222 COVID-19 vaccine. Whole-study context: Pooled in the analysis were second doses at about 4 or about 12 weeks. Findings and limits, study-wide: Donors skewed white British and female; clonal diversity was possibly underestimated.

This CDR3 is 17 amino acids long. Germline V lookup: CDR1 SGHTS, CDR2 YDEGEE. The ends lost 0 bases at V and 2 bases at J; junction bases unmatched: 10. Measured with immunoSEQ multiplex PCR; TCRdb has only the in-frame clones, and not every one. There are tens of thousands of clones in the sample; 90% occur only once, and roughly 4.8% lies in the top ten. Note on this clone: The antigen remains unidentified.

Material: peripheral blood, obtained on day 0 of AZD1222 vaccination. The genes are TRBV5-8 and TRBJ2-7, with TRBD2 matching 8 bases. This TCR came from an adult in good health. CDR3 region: CASSLGRRGGPTYEQYF. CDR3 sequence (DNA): TGTGCCAGCAGCTTGGGCAGGCGCGGGGGGCCCACCTACGAGCAGTACTTC.